These 22 T cell receptor beta chains originate from one sample sequenced in a study of blood T cell repertoires in COVID-19. The assay was immunoSEQ multiplex PCR, and TCRdb's table has in-frame clones only and misses some. The sample has roughly 140,000 clones; around 86% are singletons. The specimen sequenced was peripheral blood. The receptors derive from a man aged 70-80 years with acute or convalescent COVID-19.

This clone has just one count. V gene TRBV14 combines with J gene TRBJ1-6, with D possibly matching TRBD1 (6 bases). V was trimmed by 3 bases and J by 5 bases, leaving 8 bases between them. The germline V gene has CDR1 SGHDN and CDR2 FVKESK. CDR3 length: 14 amino acids. CDR3 region: CASSHAGDNSPLHF. The CDR3 DNA reads TGTGCCAGCAGCCATGCAGGGGATAATTCACCCCTCCACTTT.

The chain employs TRBV28 and TRBJ1-1; 7 positions match TRBD1. The CDR3 has 15 amino acids. Germline lookup yields CDR1 MDHEN and CDR2 SYDVKM. V lost 5 bases, J lost 11 bases, and 17 bases stayed unmatched. CDR3 DNA sequence: TGTGCCAGCAGTCCCACCGGACAGGTCAAGGCGTGGGCTTTCTTT. This sequence encodes CASSPTGQVKAWAFF.

This clone was seen once. This chain links TRBV7-3 with TRBJ2-1; D perhaps matches TRBD2 (6 bases). Deletions cut 5 bases from V and 5 bases from J, with 16 bases between. The CDR3 is 15 amino acids. The V gene's germline CDR1 is SGHTA and CDR2 FQGTGA. CDR3 sequence (DNA): TGTGCCAGCAGCAAAGGAGGGGTTGGAAACAATGAGCAGTTCTTC. Protein sequence: CASSKGGVGNNEQFF.

For this clone: Within the sample, other DNA sequences also encode this same CDR3. The chain carries TRBV18 and TRBJ2-2; TRBD1 might be the D (6 bases). Per germline, CDR1 KGHSH and CDR2 LQKENI. CDR3 length equals 16 residues. Between the trimmed V and J ends, which lost 3 bases and 1 base, there was a span of 12 bases. The CDR3 region has the DNA TGTGCCAGCTCACCTCGGACGGGACAGAACACCGGGGAGCTGTTTTTT. Protein: CASSPRTGQNTGELFF.

The chain is built from TRBV9 and TRBJ2-2; 11 positions match TRBD2. This CDR3 is built from 17 residues. The V gene's germline CDR1 is SGDLS and CDR2 YYNGEE. With 4 bases clipped from V and 0 bases from J, the junction kept 5 bases outside the gene matches. The CDR3 region is CASSPRTSGPNTGELFF. DNA of the CDR3: TGTGCCAGCAGCCCTCGGACTAGCGGGCCGAACACCGGGGAGCTGTTTTTT.

V is TRBV5-1 and J is TRBJ2-7; 9 nucleotides align to TRBD2. V shed 2 bases, J shed 6 bases, and the junction held 6 bases outside the gene matches. The CDR3 covers 14 residues. Germline CDR1 and CDR2: SGHRS and YFSETQ. This chain's CDR3 is CASSFNLAGVEQYF. As DNA, the CDR3 is TGCGCCAGCAGCTTTAACTTAGCGGGAGTCGAGCAGTACTTC. Looking up the rest from reference TRBV5-1 and TRBJ2-7 gives the full variable domain: KAGVTQTPRYLIKTRGQQVTLSCSPISGHRSVSWYQQTPGQGLQFLFEYFSETQRNKGNFPGRFSGRQFSNSRSEMNVSTLELGDSALYLCASSFNLAGVEQYFGPGTRLTVT.

The rearrangement joins TRBV27 to TRBJ1-5, with D possibly being TRBD1 (6 bases). The V and J ends lost 2 bases and 5 bases respectively, with 19 bases between them. The CDR3 runs to 17 residues. Germline CDR1 reads MNHEY; CDR2 reads SMNVEV (reference sequence). CDR3 in amino acids: CASSLMWDITGHQPQHF. The CDR3 coding sequence is TGTGCCAGCAGTTTAATGTGGGACATCACGGGGCATCAGCCCCAGCATTTT.

The V and J genes are TRBV12-3 or TRBV12-4 and TRBJ2-4; D possibly corresponds to TRBD2 (6 bases). Trimming removed 5 bases from V and 13 bases from J, with 18 bases in between. The CDR3 runs 13 residues. This CDR3 reads CASSASRDSIQYF. The CDR3, as DNA: TGTGCCAGCAGTGCTTCCCGGGACTCCATACAGTACTTC.

The chain couples TRBV12-1 to TRBJ2-3; TRBD2, as called in the table, went unchecked against the DNA. TRBV12-1 is tagged as a pseudogene. The CDR3 is 17 amino acids. Written as DNA, the CDR3 is TGTGCCAGCAGCTACGGGACTAGCGGGAGGGCCACAGATACGCAGTATTTT. Translated: CASSYGTSGRATDTQYF.

This clone appeared a few times. This chain joins TRBV6-4 and TRBJ2-7; TRBD2 matches at 8 bases. The germline V gene encodes CDR1 MRHNA and CDR2 SNTAGT. The V segment lost 0 bases and the J segment 4 bases; nucleotides outside the gene matches: 8. CDR3 length: 16 amino acids. CDR3 sequence reads: CASSDSLAGRAYEQYF. In DNA form, the CDR3 reads TGTGCCAGCAGTGACTCGTTAGCGGGAAGGGCGTACGAGCAGTACTTC.

This clone was seen just once. This chain links TRBV28 with TRBJ2-3; 8 positions agree with TRBD2. Per germline, CDR1 MDHEN and CDR2 SYDVKM. CDR3 length equals 16 residues. V trimming: 2 bases; J trimming: 6 bases; junction bases outside the gene matches: 10. In DNA, the CDR3 is TGTGCCAGCAGTTTAAGTAGCGGGATCTATCTGGATACGCAGTATTTT. This gives the protein CASSLSSGIYLDTQYF.

The chain links TRBV7-9 to TRBJ1-1; 11 bases fit TRBD1. Per germline, CDR1 SEHNR and CDR2 FQNEAQ (reference sequence). With 4 bases clipped from V and 4 bases from J, the junction kept 8 bases outside the gene matches. This CDR3 has 16 residues. The CDR3 DNA is TGTGCCAGCAGCTCTACGGACAGGGGGCGCGCCACTGAAGCTTTCTTT. Its protein product is CASSSTDRGRATEAFF.

V is TRBV18 and J is TRBJ2-1, with D unresolved. This CDR3 spans 15 amino acids. With 3 bases removed from V and 5 bases from J, the gap between germline ends came to 14 bases. In germline, CDR1 is KGHSH, CDR2 LQKENI. The CDR3 nucleotides are TGTGCCAGCTCACCTCTGGCAGACTTTAACAATGAGCAGTTCTTC. The encoded protein is CASSPLADFNNEQFF.

V is TRBV24-1 and J is TRBJ2-2, with D possibly matching TRBD1 (5 bases). Between the trimmed V and J ends, which lost 3 bases and 4 bases, there was a span of 17 bases. CDR3 length equals 17 residues. Germline CDR1 and CDR2: KGHDR and SFDVKD. CDR3 in amino acids: CATSDAYAGMVTGELFF. CDR3 nucleotide sequence: TGTGCCACCAGTGATGCCTATGCAGGGATGGTCACCGGGGAGCTGTTTTTT.

This clone was recorded only once. The V and J genes are TRBV5-1 and TRBJ1-1; D might be TRBD1 (5 bases). In germline, CDR1 is SGHRS, CDR2 YFSETQ. This CDR3 contains 14 residues. V lost 0 bases and J lost 3, with 9 bases in between. The CDR3 protein is CASSLGQRYTEAFF. The DNA of the CDR3 is TGCGCCAGCAGCTTGGGACAGAGATACACTGAAGCTTTCTTT. Combining the CDR3 with reference TRBV5-1 and TRBJ1-1 gives the whole variable domain KAGVTQTPRYLIKTRGQQVTLSCSPISGHRSVSWYQQTPGQGLQFLFEYFSETQRNKGNFPGRFSGRQFSNSRSEMNVSTLELGDSALYLCASSLGQRYTEAFFGQGTRLTVV.

V gene TRBV5-8 combines with J gene TRBJ1-1; D is possibly TRBD1 (5 bases). In germline, CDR1 is SGHTS, CDR2 YDEGEE. This CDR3 comprises 13 residues. Trimming took 0 bases from V and 7 from J, leaving 10 bases between them. The CDR3 nucleotides are TGTGCCAGCAGCTTGGGGTGGAGGGGTGAAGCTTTCTTT. It yields the protein CASSLGWRGEAFF. The entire variable domain, with the rest obtained from reference TRBV5-8 and TRBJ1-1, is as follows: EAGVTQSPTHLIKTRGQQATLRCSPISGHTSVYWYQQALGLGLQFLLWYDEGEERNRGNFPPRFSGRQFPNYSSELNVNALELEDSALYLCASSLGWRGEAFFGQGTRLTVV.

CDR3 nucleotides: TGTGCCACCAGTGGCACTGCTCCCGAGGAGGAGACCCAGTACTTC. Protein sequence: CATSGTAPEEETQYF. The chain uses TRBV24-1 and TRBJ2-5, with D uncertain. Germline V lookup: CDR1 KGHDR, CDR2 SFDVKD. The CDR3 is 15 residues long. Trimming removed 5 bases from V and 5 bases from J, with 17 bases in between.

The chain uses TRBV6-5 and TRBJ1-2; the match to TRBD1 covers 8 bases. V lost 6 bases, J lost 5 bases, and 11 bases stayed unmatched. Per the germline V gene, CDR1 is MNHEY and CDR2 is SVGAGI. The length of the CDR3 is 15 residues. The CDR3 here is CASSPTGQGRYGYTF. The CDR3 bases are TGTGCCAGCAGCCCAACAGGACAGGGAAGGTATGGCTACACCTTC.

The chain combines TRBV28 with TRBJ2-7, with D possibly matching TRBD1 (5 bases). V was clipped by 8 bases and J by 2 bases, with 13 bases between them. From germline, CDR1 is MDHEN and CDR2 SYDVKM. This CDR3 has 13 amino acids. The CDR3 nucleotides are TGTGCCAGCCGAGCAGGGCGGACCTACGAGCAGTACTTC. This encodes CASRAGRTYEQYF.

J is TRBJ2-3 and V is TRBV25-1; 11 positions match TRBD2. The CDR3 spans 16 residues. From germline, CDR1 is MGHDK and CDR2 SYGVNS. Trimming cost V 0 bases and J 3 bases; bases outside gene matches: 2. The CDR3 is CASSEYRTSGTDTQYF. CDR3 DNA sequence: TGTGCCAGCAGTGAATACCGGACTAGCGGGACAGATACGCAGTATTTT.

This chain uses TRBV11-2 with TRBJ2-1, with 8 bases matching TRBD2. Germline V gene data show CDR1 as SGHAT and CDR2 as FQNNGV. The CDR3 is made up of 17 amino acids. The V and J ends lost 3 bases and 3 bases, in that order; junction bases with no gene match: 10. In DNA form, the CDR3 reads TGTGCCAGCAGCTTCTTCAACGCCGGGACTAGCTACAATGAGCAGTTCTTC. Translated: CASSFFNAGTSYNEQFF.

This chain joins TRBV18 and TRBJ1-3; 8 bases fit TRBD1. The CDR3 totals 15 residues. The ends lost 3 bases at V and 0 bases at J; junction bases unmatched: 1. Germline assignment: CDR1 KGHSH and CDR2 LQKENI. Here the CDR3 reads CASSPGQGSGNTIYF. The CDR3 region has the DNA TGTGCCAGCTCACCTGGACAGGGCTCTGGAAACACCATATATTTT.